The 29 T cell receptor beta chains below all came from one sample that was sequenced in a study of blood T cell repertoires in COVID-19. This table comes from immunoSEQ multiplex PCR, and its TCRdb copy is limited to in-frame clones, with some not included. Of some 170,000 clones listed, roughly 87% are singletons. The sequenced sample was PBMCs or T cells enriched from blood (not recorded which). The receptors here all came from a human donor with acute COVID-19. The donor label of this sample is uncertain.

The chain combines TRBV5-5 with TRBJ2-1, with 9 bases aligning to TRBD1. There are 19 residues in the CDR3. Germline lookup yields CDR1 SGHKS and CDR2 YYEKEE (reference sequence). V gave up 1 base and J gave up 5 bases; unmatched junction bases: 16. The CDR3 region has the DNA TGTGCCAGCAGCTTGAATAAGGACAGGGGTTTTTTCGTCGACAATGAGCAGTTCTTC. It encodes CASSLNKDRGFFVDNEQFF.

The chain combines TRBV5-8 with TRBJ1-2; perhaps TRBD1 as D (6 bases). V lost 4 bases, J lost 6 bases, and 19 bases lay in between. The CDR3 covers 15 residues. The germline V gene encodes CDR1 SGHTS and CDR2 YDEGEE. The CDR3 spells CASSGANPGGHGYTF. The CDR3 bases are TGTGCCAGCAGCGGTGCTAATCCGGGGGGCCATGGCTACACCTTC.

CDR3 residues: CASSLDWPVETQYF. The CDR3 nucleotides are TGTGCCAGCAGCTTAGACTGGCCAGTCGAGACCCAGTACTTC. V is TRBV11-2 and J is TRBJ2-5; the D is unclear. V was trimmed by 0 bases and J by 5 bases, leaving 10 bases between them. In germline, CDR1 is SGHAT, CDR2 FQNNGV. The CDR3 spans 14 residues. The variable domain in full, with the rest retrieved from reference TRBV11-2 and TRBJ2-5, is EAGVAQSPRYKIIEKRQSVAFWCNPISGHATLYWYQQILGQGPKLLIQFQNNGVVDDSQLPKDRFSAERLKGVDSTLKIQPAKLEDSAVYLCASSLDWPVETQYFGPGTRLLVL.

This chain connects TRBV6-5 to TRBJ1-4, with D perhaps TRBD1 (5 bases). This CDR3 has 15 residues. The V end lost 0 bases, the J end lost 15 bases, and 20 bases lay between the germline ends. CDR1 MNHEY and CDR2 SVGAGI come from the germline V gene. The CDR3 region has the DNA TGTGCCAGCAGTTACTCGGCCGTGGGAGGGGAGAGGGTGTTTTTT. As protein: CASSYSAVGGERVFF.

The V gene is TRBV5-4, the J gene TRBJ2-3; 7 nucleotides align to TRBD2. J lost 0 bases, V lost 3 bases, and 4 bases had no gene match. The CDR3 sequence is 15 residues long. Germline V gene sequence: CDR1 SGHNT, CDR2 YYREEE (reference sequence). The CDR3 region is CASSYGTTSTDTQYF. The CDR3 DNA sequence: TGTGCCAGCAGCTACGGGACTACTAGCACAGATACGCAGTATTTT.

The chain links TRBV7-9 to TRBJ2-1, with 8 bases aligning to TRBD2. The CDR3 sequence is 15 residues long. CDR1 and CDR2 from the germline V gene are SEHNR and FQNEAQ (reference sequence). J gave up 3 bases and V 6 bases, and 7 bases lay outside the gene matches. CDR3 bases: TGTGCCAGCAGGGCAGCGGGGGCGGTCTACAATGAGCAGTTCTTC. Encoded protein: CASRAAGAVYNEQFF.

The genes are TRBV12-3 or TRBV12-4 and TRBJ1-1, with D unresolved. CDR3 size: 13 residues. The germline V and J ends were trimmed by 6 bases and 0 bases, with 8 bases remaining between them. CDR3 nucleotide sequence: TGTGCCAGCAGGGCCCTCTTGAACACTGAAGCTTTCTTT. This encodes CASRALLNTEAFF.

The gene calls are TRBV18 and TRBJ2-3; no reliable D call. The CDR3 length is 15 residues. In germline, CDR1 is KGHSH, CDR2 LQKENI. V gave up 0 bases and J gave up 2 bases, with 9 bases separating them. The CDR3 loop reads CASSPPVRHTDTQYF. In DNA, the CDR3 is TGTGCCAGCTCACCACCAGTCAGGCACACAGATACGCAGTATTTT.

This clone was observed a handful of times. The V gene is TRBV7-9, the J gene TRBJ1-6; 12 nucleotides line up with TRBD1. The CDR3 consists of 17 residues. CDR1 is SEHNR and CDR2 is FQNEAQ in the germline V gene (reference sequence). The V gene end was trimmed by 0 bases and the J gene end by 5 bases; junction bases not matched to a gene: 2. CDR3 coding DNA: TGTGCCAGCAGCTTAGCGGGACAGGGGGCGAATAATTCACCCCTCCACTTT. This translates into CASSLAGQGANNSPLHF.

CDR3 loop: CASSPMAGHGYEQYF. The CDR3 region has the DNA TGTGCCAGCAGTCCCATGGCAGGCCATGGCTACGAGCAGTACTTC. V and J are TRBV6-5 and TRBJ2-7; D gene ambiguous. The length of the CDR3 is 15 residues. With 5 bases removed from V and 3 bases from J, the gap between germline ends came to 17 bases. CDR1 is MNHEY, CDR2 SVGAGI, per germline.

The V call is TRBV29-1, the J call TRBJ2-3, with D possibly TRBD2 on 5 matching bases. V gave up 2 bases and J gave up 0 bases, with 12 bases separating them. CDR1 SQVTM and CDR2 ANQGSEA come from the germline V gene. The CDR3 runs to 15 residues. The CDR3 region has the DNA TGCAGCGTTGAAAAGGAGGCGTTTAGCACAGATACGCAGTATTTT. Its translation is CSVEKEAFSTDTQYF.

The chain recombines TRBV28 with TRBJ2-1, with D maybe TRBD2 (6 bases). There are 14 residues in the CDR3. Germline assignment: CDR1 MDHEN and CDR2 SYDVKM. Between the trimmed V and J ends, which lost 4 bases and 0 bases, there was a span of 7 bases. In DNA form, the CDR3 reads TGTGCCAGCAGTTCGCGGGGCTCCTACAATGAGCAGTTCTTC. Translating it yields CASSSRGSYNEQFF.

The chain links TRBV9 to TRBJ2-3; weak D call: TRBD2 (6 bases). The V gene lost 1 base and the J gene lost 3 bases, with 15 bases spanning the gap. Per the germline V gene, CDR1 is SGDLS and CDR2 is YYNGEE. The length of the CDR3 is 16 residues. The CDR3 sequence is CASSVYKDGGTDTQYF. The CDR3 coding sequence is TGTGCCAGCAGCGTATATAAAGATGGGGGGACAGATACGCAGTATTTT.

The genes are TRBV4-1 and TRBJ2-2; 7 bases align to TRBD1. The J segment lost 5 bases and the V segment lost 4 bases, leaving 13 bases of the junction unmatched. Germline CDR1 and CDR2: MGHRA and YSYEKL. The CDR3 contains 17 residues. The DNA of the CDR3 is TGCGCCAGCAGCCGACAGATCTCGACAGGGCCAACCGGGGAGCTGTTTTTT. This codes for CASSRQISTGPTGELFF.

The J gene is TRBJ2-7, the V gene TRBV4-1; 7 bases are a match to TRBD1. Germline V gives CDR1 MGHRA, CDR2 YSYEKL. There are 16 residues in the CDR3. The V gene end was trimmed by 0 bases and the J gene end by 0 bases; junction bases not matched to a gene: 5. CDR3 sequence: CASSQEAQGVSYEQYF. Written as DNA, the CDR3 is TGCGCCAGCAGCCAAGAAGCCCAGGGGGTCTCCTACGAGCAGTACTTC.

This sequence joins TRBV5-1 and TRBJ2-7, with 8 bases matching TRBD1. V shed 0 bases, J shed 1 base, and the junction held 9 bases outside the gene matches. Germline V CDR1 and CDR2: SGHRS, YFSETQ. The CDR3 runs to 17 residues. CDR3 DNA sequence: TGCGCCAGCAGCTTGGCGACCGGGGACAGGTCGTCCTACGAGCAGTACTTC. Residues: CASSLATGDRSSYEQYF.

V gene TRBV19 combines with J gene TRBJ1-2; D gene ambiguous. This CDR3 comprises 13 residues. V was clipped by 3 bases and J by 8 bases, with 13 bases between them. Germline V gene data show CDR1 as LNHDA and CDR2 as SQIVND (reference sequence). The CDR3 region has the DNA TGTGCCAGTAGTATTATTGCGGGGTACGGCTACACCTTC. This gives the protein CASSIIAGYGYTF. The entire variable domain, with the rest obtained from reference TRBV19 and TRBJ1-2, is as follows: DGGITQSPKYLFRKEGQNVTLSCEQNLNHDAMYWYRQDPGQGLRLIYYSQIVNDFQKGDIAEGYSVSREKKESFPLTVTSAQKNPTAFYLCASSIIAGYGYTFGSGTRLTVV.

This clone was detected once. CDR3 sequence reads: CASSGHRLAGAFNEQFF. The DNA of the CDR3 is TGTGCCAGCAGTGGCCATAGGCTAGCGGGGGCCTTTAATGAGCAGTTCTTC. This sequence joins TRBV25-1 and TRBJ2-1, with 10 bases lining up with TRBD2. V trimming: 4 bases; J trimming: 7 bases; junction bases outside the gene matches: 13. Germline loops: CDR1 MGHDK, CDR2 SYGVNS. CDR3 length: 17 residues.

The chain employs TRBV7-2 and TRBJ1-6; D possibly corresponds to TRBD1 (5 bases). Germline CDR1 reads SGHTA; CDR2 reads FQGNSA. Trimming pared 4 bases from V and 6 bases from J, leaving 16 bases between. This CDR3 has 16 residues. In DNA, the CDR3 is TGTGCCAGCAGCTACCTCGGGACTGAGTTTAATTCACCCCTCCACTTT. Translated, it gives CASSYLGTEFNSPLHF.

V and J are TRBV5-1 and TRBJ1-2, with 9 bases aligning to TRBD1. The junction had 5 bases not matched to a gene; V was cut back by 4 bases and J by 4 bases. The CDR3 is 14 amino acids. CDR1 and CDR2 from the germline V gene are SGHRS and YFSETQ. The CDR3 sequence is CASSPDRGSYGYTF. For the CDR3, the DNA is TGCGCCAGCAGCCCGGACAGGGGCAGCTATGGCTACACCTTC.

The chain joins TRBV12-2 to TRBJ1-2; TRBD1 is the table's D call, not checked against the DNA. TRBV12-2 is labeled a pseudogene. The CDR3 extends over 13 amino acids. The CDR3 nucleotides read TGTGCAAGTCGCTTAGGACAGGGGGCTAGGGACACCTTC. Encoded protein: CASRLGQGARDTF.

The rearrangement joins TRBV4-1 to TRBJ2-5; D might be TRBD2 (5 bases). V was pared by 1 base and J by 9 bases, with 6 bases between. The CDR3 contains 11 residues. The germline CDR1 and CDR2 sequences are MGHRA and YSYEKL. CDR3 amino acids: CASSQGRAQYF. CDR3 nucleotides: TGCGCCAGCAGCCAAGGGCGGGCCCAGTACTTC.

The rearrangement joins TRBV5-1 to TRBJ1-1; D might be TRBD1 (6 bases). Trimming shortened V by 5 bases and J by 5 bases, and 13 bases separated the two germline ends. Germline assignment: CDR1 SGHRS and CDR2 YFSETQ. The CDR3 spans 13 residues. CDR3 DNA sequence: TGCGCCAGCAGGCCACAGGGTTGGACTGAAGCTTTCTTT. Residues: CASRPQGWTEAFF.

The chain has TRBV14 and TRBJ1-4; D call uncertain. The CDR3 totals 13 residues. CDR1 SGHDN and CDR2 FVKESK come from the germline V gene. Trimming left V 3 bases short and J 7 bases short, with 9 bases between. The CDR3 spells CASSQGSGEKLFF. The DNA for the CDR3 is TGTGCCAGCAGCCAGGGGAGTGGTGAAAAACTGTTTTTT. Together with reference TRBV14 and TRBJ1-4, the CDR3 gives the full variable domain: EAGVTQFPSHSVIEKGQTVTLRCDPISGHDNLYWYRRVMGKEIKFLLHFVKESKQDESGMPNNRFLAERTGGTYSTLKVQPAELEDSGVYFCASSQGSGEKLFFGSGTQLSVL.

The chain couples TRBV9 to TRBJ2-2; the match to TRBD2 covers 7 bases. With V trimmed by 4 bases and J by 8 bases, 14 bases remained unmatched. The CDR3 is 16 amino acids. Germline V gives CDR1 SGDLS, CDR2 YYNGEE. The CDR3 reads CASSSRPRGGRGELFF. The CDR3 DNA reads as TGTGCCAGCAGCTCCAGACCGCGGGGAGGGCGGGGGGAGCTGTTTTTT.

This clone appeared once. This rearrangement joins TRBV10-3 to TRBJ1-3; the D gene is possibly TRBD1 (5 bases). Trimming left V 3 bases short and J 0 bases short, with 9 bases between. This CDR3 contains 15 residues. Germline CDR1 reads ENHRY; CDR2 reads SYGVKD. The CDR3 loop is CAISDGALSGNTIYF. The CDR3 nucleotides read TGTGCCATCAGTGATGGGGCACTCTCTGGAAACACCATATATTTT.

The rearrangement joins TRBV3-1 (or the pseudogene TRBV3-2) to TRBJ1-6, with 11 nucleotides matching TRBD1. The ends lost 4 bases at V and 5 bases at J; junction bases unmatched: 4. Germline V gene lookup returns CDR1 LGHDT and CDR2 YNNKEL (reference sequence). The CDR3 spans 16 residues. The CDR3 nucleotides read TGTGCCAGCAGCCCCCGGGACAGGGGGAATAATTCACCCCTCCACTTT. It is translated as CASSPRDRGNNSPLHF.

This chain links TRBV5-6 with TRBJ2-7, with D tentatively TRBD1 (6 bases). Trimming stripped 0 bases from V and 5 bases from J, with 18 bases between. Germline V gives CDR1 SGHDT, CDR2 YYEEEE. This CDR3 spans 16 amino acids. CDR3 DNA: TGTGCCAGCAGCTTGGCCCCGGGGACATCCCTGGACGAGCAGTACTTC. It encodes CASSLAPGTSLDEQYF.

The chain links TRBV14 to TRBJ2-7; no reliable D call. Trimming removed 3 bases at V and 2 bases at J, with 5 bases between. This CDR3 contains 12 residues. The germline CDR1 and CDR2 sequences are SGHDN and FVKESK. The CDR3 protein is CASSHRAYEQYF. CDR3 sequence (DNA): TGTGCCAGCAGCCACCGAGCCTACGAGCAGTACTTC.